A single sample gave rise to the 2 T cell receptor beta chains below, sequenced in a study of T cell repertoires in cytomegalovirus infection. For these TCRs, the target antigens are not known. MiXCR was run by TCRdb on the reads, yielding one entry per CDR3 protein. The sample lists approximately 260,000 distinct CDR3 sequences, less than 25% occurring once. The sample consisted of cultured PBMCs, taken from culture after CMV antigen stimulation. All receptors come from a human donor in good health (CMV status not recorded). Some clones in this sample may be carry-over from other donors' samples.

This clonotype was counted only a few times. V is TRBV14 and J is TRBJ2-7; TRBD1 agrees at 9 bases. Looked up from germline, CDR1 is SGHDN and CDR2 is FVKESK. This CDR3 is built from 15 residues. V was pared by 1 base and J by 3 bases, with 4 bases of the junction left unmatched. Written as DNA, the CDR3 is TGTGCCAGCAGCCAAGGACAGGGGGGATTCTACGAGCAGTACGTC. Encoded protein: CASSQGQGGFYEQYV.

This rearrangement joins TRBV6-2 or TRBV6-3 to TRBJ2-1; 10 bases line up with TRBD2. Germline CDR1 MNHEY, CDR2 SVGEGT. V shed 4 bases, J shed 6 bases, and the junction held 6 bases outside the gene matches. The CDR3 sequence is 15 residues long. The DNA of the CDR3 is TGTGCCAGCAGTTTCCGAGGACTAGCGGTCAATGAGCAGTTCTTC. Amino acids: CASSFRGLAVNEQFF.